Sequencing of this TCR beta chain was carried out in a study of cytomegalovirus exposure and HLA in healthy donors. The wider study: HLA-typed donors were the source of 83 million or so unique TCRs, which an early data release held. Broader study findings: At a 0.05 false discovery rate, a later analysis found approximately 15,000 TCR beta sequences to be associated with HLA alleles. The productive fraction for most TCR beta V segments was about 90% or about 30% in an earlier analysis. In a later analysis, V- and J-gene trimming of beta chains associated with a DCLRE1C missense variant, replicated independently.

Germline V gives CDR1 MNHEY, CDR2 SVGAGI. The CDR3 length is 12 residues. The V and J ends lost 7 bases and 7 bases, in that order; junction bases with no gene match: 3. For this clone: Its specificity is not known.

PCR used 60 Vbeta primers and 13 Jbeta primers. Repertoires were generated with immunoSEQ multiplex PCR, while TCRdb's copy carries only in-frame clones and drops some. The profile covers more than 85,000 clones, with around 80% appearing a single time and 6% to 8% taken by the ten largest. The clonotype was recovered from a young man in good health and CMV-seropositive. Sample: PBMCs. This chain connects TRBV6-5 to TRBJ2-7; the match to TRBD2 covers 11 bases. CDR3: CASNRLAGEQYF. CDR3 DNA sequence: TGTGCCAGCAACCGACTAGCGGGGGAGCAGTACTTC.